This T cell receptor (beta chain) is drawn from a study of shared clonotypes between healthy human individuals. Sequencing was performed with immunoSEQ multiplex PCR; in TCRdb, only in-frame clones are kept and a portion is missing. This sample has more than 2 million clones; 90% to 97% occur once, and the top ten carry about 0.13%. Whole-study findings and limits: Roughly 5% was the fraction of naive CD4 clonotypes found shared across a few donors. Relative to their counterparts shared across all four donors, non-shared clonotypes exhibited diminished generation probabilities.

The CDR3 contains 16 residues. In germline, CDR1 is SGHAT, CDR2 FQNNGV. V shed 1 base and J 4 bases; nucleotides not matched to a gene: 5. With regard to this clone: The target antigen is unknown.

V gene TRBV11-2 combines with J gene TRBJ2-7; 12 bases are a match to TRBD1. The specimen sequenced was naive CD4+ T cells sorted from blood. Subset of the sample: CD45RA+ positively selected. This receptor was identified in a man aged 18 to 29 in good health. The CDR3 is CASSLVGTGGEYEQYF. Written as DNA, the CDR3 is TGTGCCAGCAGCTTAGTTGGGACAGGGGGCGAGTACGAGCAGTACTTC. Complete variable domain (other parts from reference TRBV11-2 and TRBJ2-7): EAGVAQSPRYKIIEKRQSVAFWCNPISGHATLYWYQQILGQGPKLLIQFQNNGVVDDSQLPKDRFSAERLKGVDSTLKIQPAKLEDSAVYLCASSLVGTGGEYEQYFGPGTRLTVT.